This TCR beta chain originates from a study of shared clonotypes between healthy human individuals. The CDR3 is 11 amino acids. Between the trimmed V and J ends, which lost 4 bases and 7 bases, there was a span of 7 bases. Per the germline V gene, CDR1 is SGHAT and CDR2 is FQNNGV. Running of the assay took place at deep level. This table comes from immunoSEQ multiplex PCR, and its TCRdb copy is limited to in-frame clones, with some not included. The sample has 2 million to 2.5 million clones, over 85% seen once. This clone has only one observation. The antigen is unknown. Notes on the study in general: It was anticipated that sequencing depth would influence how many clonotypes donors shared. The study generally estimated greater richness for naive than memory subsets.

This clonotype was obtained from a young man in good health. Some clones in this sample may be carry-over from other donors' samples. Sequences were obtained from naive CD4+ T cells from PBMCs. Indicated subset: CD45RA+ positively selected. The chain joins TRBV11-2 to TRBJ1-1, with unresolved D. CDR3 DNA sequence: TGTGCCAGCAGCTCTGGGTTTGAAGCTTTCTTT. Its protein is CASSSGFEAFF.